This T cell receptor (beta chain) stems from a study of cytomegalovirus exposure and HLA in healthy donors. General observations from the study: Later analysis showed most CMV-associated TCR beta chains appearing HLA-restricted. Cytomegalovirus-associated TCR beta chains were listed, numbering under 200. More clonal expansion characterized HLA-associated TCR beta chains than equally common others in a later analysis. The classifier reportedly diagnosed cytomegalovirus status with high sensitivity and specificity.

This CDR3 has 17 residues. CDR1 LNHDA and CDR2 SQIVND come from the germline V gene (reference sequence). V dropped 6 bases and J dropped 5 bases, with 23 bases sitting between them. PCR was performed using 60 Vbeta and 13 Jbeta primers. Sequencing used immunoSEQ multiplex PCR; TCRdb keeps in-frame clones, though not all of them. This sample carries 55,000 to 85,000 clones, with 3% to 4% going to the ten biggest clones. In the case of this clone: The antigen remains unidentified.

The genes are TRBV19 and TRBJ1-5, with D possibly being TRBD1 (6 bases). Sequenced: PBMCs. The clonotype originates from a female donor in good health and CMV-seropositive. Written as DNA, the CDR3 is TGTGCCAGTAGGAATTTTCCTGAGGGGGAGAATGATCAGCCCCAGCATTTT. The encoded protein is CASRNFPEGENDQPQHF.